The 28 T cell receptor beta chains below all came from one sample that was sequenced in a study of blood T cell repertoires in COVID-19. Only in-frame clones appear in the TCRdb table, and some are missing; sequencing was by immunoSEQ multiplex PCR. Of roughly 120,000 clones detected, more than 70% appear once; the ten largest clones hold approximately 3.3%. Sequencing used peripheral blood. All receptors come from a woman in her forties or fifties with acute or convalescent COVID-19.

The CDR3 DNA is TGCGCCAGCAGCTTGGTACAGGGAACCGGGGAGCTGTTTTTT. Translation gives CASSLVQGTGELFF. J is TRBJ2-2 and V is TRBV5-1; the D gene is possibly TRBD1 (6 bases). In germline, CDR1 is SGHRS, CDR2 YFSETQ. V was clipped by 0 bases and J by 5 bases, with 8 bases between them. This CDR3 is 14 amino acids long. Full variable domain (rest looked up from reference TRBV5-1 and TRBJ2-2): KAGVTQTPRYLIKTRGQQVTLSCSPISGHRSVSWYQQTPGQGLQFLFEYFSETQRNKGNFPGRFSGRQFSNSRSEMNVSTLELGDSALYLCASSLVQGTGELFFGEGSRLTVL.

The chain carries TRBV9 and TRBJ1-4; D might be TRBD1 (5 bases). Trimming removed 1 base from V and 7 bases from J, with 11 bases in between. Germline V gene sequence: CDR1 SGDLS, CDR2 YYNGEE. The CDR3 loop spans 14 amino acids. CDR3 nucleotides: TGTGCCAGCAGCGTAAGCTCCGGGGGTGAAAAACTGTTTTTT. Translated: CASSVSSGGEKLFF. Full variable domain (missing parts from reference TRBV9 and TRBJ1-4): DSGVTQTPKHLITATGQRVTLRCSPRSGDLSVYWYQQSLDQGLQFLIQYYNGEERAKGNILERFSAQQFPDLHSELNLSSLELGDSALYFCASSVSSGGEKLFFGSGTQLSVL.

The chain links TRBV28 to TRBJ1-1, with D maybe TRBD1 (5 bases). V lost 6 bases to trimming and J lost 5 bases, with 10 bases between them. There are 12 residues in the CDR3. Germline CDR1 and CDR2: MDHEN and SYDVKM. The CDR3 region has the DNA TGTGCCAGCAGGGGCGGGGGGACTGAAGCTTTCTTT. This gives the protein CASRGGGTEAFF.

The chain couples TRBV9 to TRBJ2-5, with 9 bases fitting TRBD1. CDR3 length: 15 amino acids. J lost 5 bases, V lost 0 bases, and 5 bases had no gene match. In germline, CDR1 is SGDLS, CDR2 YYNGEE. CDR3 in amino acids: CASSVGTGAVETQYF. The CDR3 nucleotides are TGTGCCAGCAGCGTAGGGACAGGGGCGGTGGAGACCCAGTACTTC.

This clone was seen only a few times. The V gene is TRBV5-1, the J gene TRBJ2-1; TRBD2 agrees at 10 bases. J was trimmed by 8 bases and V by 3 bases; bases with no gene match: 8. The CDR3 covers 15 residues. CDR1 SGHRS and CDR2 YFSETQ come from the germline V gene. DNA for the CDR3: TGCGCCAGCAGCTCTAGCGGGAGAGGAGGCGATGAGCAGTTCTTC. Translating gives CASSSSGRGGDEQFF.

The chain couples TRBV11-2 to TRBJ2-3, with D maybe TRBD1 (6 bases). The CDR3 has 16 residues. Trimming took off 6 bases at V and 6 bases at J, with 22 bases between the two ends. Germline values: CDR1 SGHAT, CDR2 FQNNGV. Here the CDR3 reads CASSPVFAGTRDTQYF. CDR3 DNA: TGTGCCAGCAGTCCCGTGTTCGCAGGGACAAGGGATACGCAGTATTTT.

V gene TRBV27 combines with J gene TRBJ2-7; D perhaps matches TRBD2 (6 bases). The CDR3 consists of 13 residues. The V end was cut by 3 bases, the J end by 6 bases, with 12 bases between. The V gene's germline CDR1 is MNHEY and CDR2 SMNVEV (reference sequence). The CDR3 region has the DNA TGTGCCAGCAGTTTGTTAGCGGAACTCGAGCAGTACTTC. It is translated as CASSLLAELEQYF.

This sequence joins TRBV9 and TRBJ2-3; 8 nucleotides line up with TRBD2. This CDR3 is built from 16 residues. J was trimmed by 0 bases and V by 4 bases; bases with no gene match: 7. The germline V gene encodes CDR1 SGDLS and CDR2 YYNGEE. CDR3 bases: TGTGCCAGCAGCCACCTAGCGGGTACTAGCACAGATACGCAGTATTTT. This gives the protein CASSHLAGTSTDTQYF.

The chain uses TRBV19 and TRBJ2-5; a weak D match, TRBD2 (5 bases). This CDR3 contains 13 residues. Germline CDR1 LNHDA, CDR2 SQIVND (reference sequence). Trimming pared 3 bases from V and 3 bases from J, leaving 8 bases between. This CDR3 is CASSIDGKETQYF. For the CDR3, the DNA is TGTGCCAGTAGTATTGACGGGAAAGAGACCCAGTACTTC. The variable domain in full, with the rest retrieved from reference TRBV19 and TRBJ2-5, is DGGITQSPKYLFRKEGQNVTLSCEQNLNHDAMYWYRQDPGQGLRLIYYSQIVNDFQKGDIAEGYSVSREKKESFPLTVTSAQKNPTAFYLCASSIDGKETQYFGPGTRLLVL.

This rearrangement joins TRBV6-1 to TRBJ2-3; 7 bases match TRBD2. Germline V gives CDR1 MNHNS, CDR2 SASEGT. The CDR3 spans 17 residues. The trim removed 2 bases at V and 0 bases at J, leaving 8 bases unmatched. CDR3 residues: CASSERVAGASTDTQYF. CDR3 DNA: TGTGCCAGCAGTGAAAGGGTAGCGGGTGCTAGCACAGATACGCAGTATTTT.

The chain is built from TRBV28 and TRBJ2-7; 10 nucleotides match TRBD1. The ends lost 5 bases at V and 2 bases at J; junction bases unmatched: 6. CDR3 size: 15 residues. Germline lookup yields CDR1 MDHEN and CDR2 SYDVKM. The CDR3 sequence is CASSVQDRGAYEQYF. CDR3 DNA: TGTGCCAGCAGTGTACAGGACAGGGGGGCCTACGAGCAGTACTTC.

The chain combines TRBV9 with TRBJ2-3; 8 bases agree with TRBD1. Per the germline V gene, CDR1 is SGDLS and CDR2 is YYNGEE. The CDR3 length is 15 residues. V shed 4 bases and J 4 bases; nucleotides not matched to a gene: 8. This CDR3 reads CASSPRTGRADTQYF. DNA for the CDR3: TGTGCCAGCAGCCCGCGGACAGGGCGGGCAGATACGCAGTATTTT.

The V and J genes are TRBV10-2 and TRBJ2-3; D call uncertain. The germline V gene has CDR1 WSHSY and CDR2 SAAADI. Trimming shortened V by 6 bases and J by 2 bases, and 3 bases separated the two germline ends. CDR3 length: 11 residues. The CDR3 DNA follows: TGCGCCAGCAGGTACACAGATACGCAGTATTTT. Translating gives CASRYTDTQYF.

The V gene is TRBV24-1, the J gene TRBJ2-5, with D possibly matching TRBD2 (6 bases). Germline assignment: CDR1 KGHDR and CDR2 SFDVKD. CDR3 length equals 15 residues. The V gene lost 5 bases and the J gene lost 3 bases, with 15 bases spanning the gap. In nucleotides, the CDR3 is TGTGCCACCAGTGCCCCCGGGACGGGGGAAGAGACCCAGTACTTC. Amino acid sequence: CATSAPGTGEETQYF.

V usage is TRBV6-6 and J usage is TRBJ1-1, with TRBD1 matching 10 bases. Germline V gene lookup returns CDR1 MNHNY and CDR2 SVGAGI (reference sequence). The CDR3 length is 13 residues. Trimming at V came to 7 bases and at J to 2 bases, leaving 1 base not matched to a gene. CDR3 loop: CASKTGGNTEAFF. DNA of the CDR3: TGTGCCAGCAAGACAGGGGGCAACACTGAAGCTTTCTTT.

J is TRBJ1-3 and V is TRBV10-3; D is unresolved. Looked up from germline, CDR1 is ENHRY and CDR2 is SYGVKD. This CDR3 is 13 amino acids long. With 0 bases removed from V and 4 bases from J, the gap between germline ends came to 4 bases. CDR3 DNA: TGTGCCATCAGTGAGTCGAGAGGAAACACCATATATTTT. Translating gives CAISESRGNTIYF.

The chain recombines TRBV7-9 with TRBJ2-5, with 9 bases that match TRBD2. The CDR3 extends over 16 amino acids. The V segment lost 5 bases and the J segment 5 bases; nucleotides outside the gene matches: 12. CDR1 is SEHNR and CDR2 is FQNEAQ in the germline V gene (reference sequence). CDR3 sequence: CASSPPGVAGVETQYF. The CDR3 region has the DNA TGTGCCAGCAGCCCCCCCGGGGTAGCGGGGGTGGAGACCCAGTACTTC. Combining the CDR3 with reference TRBV7-9 and TRBJ2-5 gives the whole variable domain DTGVSQNPRHKITKRGQNVTFRCDPISEHNRLYWYRQTLGQGPEFLTYFQNEAQLEKSRLLSDRFSAERPKGSFSTLEIQRTEQGDSAMYLCASSPPGVAGVETQYFGPGTRLLVL.

The gene calls are TRBV18 and TRBJ1-5, with 7 nucleotides matching TRBD1. Trimming removed 4 bases from V and 2 bases from J; junction bases left unmatched: 2. The CDR3 is made up of 14 amino acids. CDR1 is KGHSH, CDR2 LQKENI, per germline. CDR3 bases: TGTGCCAGCTCACTTGGACAGGGCAATCAGCCCCAGCATTTT. Translated: CASSLGQGNQPQHF. Complete variable domain (other parts from reference TRBV18 and TRBJ1-5): NAGVMQNPRHLVRRRGQEARLRCSPMKGHSHVYWYRQLPEEGLKFMVYLQKENIIDESGMPKERFSAEFPKEGPSILRIQQVVRGDSAAYFCASSLGQGNQPQHFGDGTRLSIL.

The chain combines TRBV18 with TRBJ1-1; D unresolved. This CDR3 spans 13 amino acids. Germline loops: CDR1 KGHSH, CDR2 LQKENI. Trimming pared 3 bases from V and 5 bases from J, leaving 10 bases between. In DNA form, the CDR3 reads TGTGCCAGCTCACCGAAACAAGAAACTGAAGCTTTCTTT. This translates into CASSPKQETEAFF.

The CDR3 reads CASSSTALESSPLHF. The CDR3 nucleotides are TGCGCCAGCAGTTCGACCGCTCTAGAAAGCTCACCCCTCCACTTT. The rearrangement links TRBV5-1 to TRBJ1-6, with D uncertain. The germline gives CDR1 SGHRS, CDR2 YFSETQ. V dropped 5 bases and J dropped 10 bases, with 19 bases sitting between them. The CDR3 is 15 amino acids.

The chain couples TRBV10-2 to TRBJ1-6; the D gene is possibly TRBD1 (6 bases). V was shortened by 4 bases and J by 6 bases, with 10 bases between the two germline ends. Germline lookup yields CDR1 WSHSY and CDR2 SAAADI. There are 14 residues in the CDR3. Written as DNA, the CDR3 is TGCGCCAGCAGTGTTCTGGGGGCTAATTCACCCCTCCACTTT. Translation gives CASSVLGANSPLHF.

V and J are TRBV6-5 and TRBJ2-3; 11 positions agree with TRBD2. Germline V gene sequence: CDR1 MNHEY, CDR2 SVGAGI. The junction had 4 bases not matched to a gene; V was cut back by 8 bases and J by 0 bases. The CDR3 is 15 residues long. This chain's CDR3 is CASWGLAVSTDTQYF. CDR3 sequence (DNA): TGTGCCAGCTGGGGACTAGCGGTGAGCACAGATACGCAGTATTTT.

The chain combines TRBV2 with TRBJ2-2; 11 bases map to TRBD2. The CDR3 totals 20 residues. Germline CDR1 is SNHLY and CDR2 is FYNNEI. With 5 bases clipped from V and 1 base from J, the junction kept 15 bases outside the gene matches. Here the CDR3 DNA reads TGTGCCAGCAGTACCGCCGGACTAGCGGGTAGATCGATGAACACCGGGGAGCTGTTTTTT. It is translated as CASSTAGLAGRSMNTGELFF.

This chain joins TRBV19 and TRBJ1-5, with D perhaps matching TRBD1 (6 bases). The germline CDR1 and CDR2 sequences are LNHDA and SQIVND (reference sequence). Trimming took 2 bases from V and 2 from J, leaving 10 bases between them. The CDR3 spans 15 residues. The CDR3 loop reads CASSIRGGGNQPQHF. Written as DNA, the CDR3 is TGTGCCAGTAGTATACGGGGGGGCGGCAATCAGCCCCAGCATTTT.

This clone appeared once. The chain uses TRBV7-2 and TRBJ2-6, with D unresolved. In germline, CDR1 is SGHTA, CDR2 FQGNSA. The CDR3 totals 14 residues. V lost 1 base to trimming and J lost 2 bases, with 3 bases between them. CDR3 region: CASSLEPGANVLTF. DNA for the CDR3: TGTGCCAGCAGCTTAGAGCCTGGGGCCAACGTCCTGACTTTC.

The chain's CDR3 is CASTPGLAGPGELFF. The CDR3 DNA reads TGTGCCAGTACCCCGGGACTAGCGGGGCCCGGGGAGCTGTTTTTT. The rearrangement joins TRBV19 to TRBJ2-2, with 13 bases that match TRBD2. Per the germline V gene, CDR1 is LNHDA and CDR2 is SQIVND (reference sequence). V lost 7 bases to trimming and J lost 6 bases; unmatched junction nucleotides: 5. The CDR3 sequence is 15 residues long.

This clone was seen only once. The J gene is TRBJ1-6, the V gene TRBV18, with 9 bases aligning to TRBD1. Germline trimming cut 3 bases from V and 9 bases from J; bases unmatched to any gene: 6. The CDR3 length is 15 residues. Germline V lookup: CDR1 KGHSH, CDR2 LQKENI. CDR3 residues: CASSPDRGRGSPLHF. The DNA for the CDR3 is TGTGCCAGCTCACCGGACAGGGGTCGAGGTTCACCCCTCCACTTT.

The genes are TRBV7-2 and TRBJ2-7; 11 bases line up with TRBD2. Germline lookup yields CDR1 SGHTA and CDR2 FQGNSA. This CDR3 is 18 amino acids long. J gave up 3 bases and V 3 bases, and 13 bases lay outside the gene matches. CDR3 protein: CASSFQATGLAAYYEQYF. In DNA form, the CDR3 reads TGTGCCAGCAGCTTCCAAGCCACGGGACTAGCGGCATACTACGAGCAGTACTTC.